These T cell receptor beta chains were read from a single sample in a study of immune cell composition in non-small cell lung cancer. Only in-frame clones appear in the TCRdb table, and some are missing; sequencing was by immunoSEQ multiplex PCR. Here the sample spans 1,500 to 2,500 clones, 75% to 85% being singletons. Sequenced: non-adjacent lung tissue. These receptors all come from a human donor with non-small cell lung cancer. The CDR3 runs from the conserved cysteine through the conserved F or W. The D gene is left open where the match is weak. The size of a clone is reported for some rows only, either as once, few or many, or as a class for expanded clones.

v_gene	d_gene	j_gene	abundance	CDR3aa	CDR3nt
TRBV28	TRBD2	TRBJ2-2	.	CASIYSGTSGTGELFF	TGTGCCAGCATATATAGCGGGACTTCGGGCACCGGGGAGCTGTTTTTT
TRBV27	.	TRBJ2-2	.	CASSPAQDLGTGELFF	TGTGCCAGCAGTCCAGCACAGGACCTTGGGACCGGGGAGCTGTTTTTT
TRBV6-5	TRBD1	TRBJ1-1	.	CASSSQGERTEAFF	TGTGCCAGCAGTTCGCAGGGGGAGAGAACTGAAGCTTTCTTT
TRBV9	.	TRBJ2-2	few	CASSVGAEGELFF	TGTGCCAGCAGCGTCGGTGCGGAGGGGGAGCTGTTTTTT
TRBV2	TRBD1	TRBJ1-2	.	CASSLGQGSDGYTF	TGTGCCAGCAGTCTCGGACAGGGGTCGGATGGCTACACCTTC
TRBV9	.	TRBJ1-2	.	CASSESPQPAGGYTF	TGTGCCAGCAGCGAGTCCCCACAGCCGGCCGGTGGCTACACCTTC
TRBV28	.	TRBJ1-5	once	CASTRSNQPQHF	TGTGCCAGCACCCGTAGCAATCAGCCCCAGCATTTT
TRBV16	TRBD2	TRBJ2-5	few	CASTRTVGGLKETQYF	TGTGCCAGCACCAGGACCGTCGGGGGACTAAAAGAGACCCAGTACTTC
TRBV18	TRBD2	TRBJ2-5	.	CASSRKSLAGALSETQYF	TGTGCCAGCTCACGAAAGTCACTAGCGGGGGCTCTGTCAGAGACCCAGTACTTC
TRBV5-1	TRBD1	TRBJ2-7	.	CASSAPNRGIYEQYF	TGCGCCAGCAGTGCCCCGAACAGGGGGATTTACGAGCAGTACTTC
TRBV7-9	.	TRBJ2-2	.	CASSPRGANAGELFF	TGTGCCAGCAGCCCCAGGGGGGCCAATGCCGGGGAGCTGTTTTTT